One and the same sample provided the 32 T cell receptor beta chains below, sequenced in a study of T-cell reconstitution after alpha-beta-depleted transplantation in children. This sample's TCRbeta library carried unique molecular identifier barcodes. TCRdb itself ran the PCR reads through MiXCR, one entry per CDR3 protein. Here the sample spans about 640,000 distinct CDR3 sequences, around 16% being singletons. This specimen consisted of PBMCs from the stem cell graft donor, obtained from the stem cell graft. All receptors derive from a human donor who donated a stem cell graft to a child with acute myeloid leukemia.

This clonotype has a count of ten or more. The gene calls are TRBV20-1 and TRBJ1-5, with D unresolved. CDR1 is DFQATT and CDR2 is SNEGSKA in the germline V gene (reference sequence). This CDR3 has 15 residues. Trimming left V 1 base short and J 4 bases short, with 14 bases between. CDR3 nucleotides: TGCAGTGCTAGAGGGCAGGTCGCGGCAAATCAGCCCCAGCATTTT. Protein product: CSARGQVAANQPQHF.

The rearrangement joins TRBV5-6 to TRBJ2-5; the match to TRBD2 covers 8 bases. Germline trimming cut 0 bases from V and 1 base from J; bases unmatched to any gene: 5. CDR3 length: 16 amino acids. Germline V lookup: CDR1 SGHDT, CDR2 YYEEEE. This chain's CDR3 is CASSLVAGGLQETQYF. The CDR3 DNA follows: TGTGCCAGCAGCTTGGTTGCGGGGGGCCTCCAAGAGACCCAGTACTTC.

The genes are TRBV9 and TRBJ2-5; D unresolved. With 0 bases removed from V and 5 bases from J, the gap between germline ends came to 14 bases. CDR3 length equals 15 residues. Germline lookup yields CDR1 SGDLS and CDR2 YYNGEE. CDR3 nucleotide sequence: TGTGCCAGCAGCGTAGAAGGAAGGGCTGGTGAGACCCAGTACTTC. Protein sequence: CASSVEGRAGETQYF.

This chain joins TRBV6-2 or TRBV6-3 and TRBJ2-7; weak D call: TRBD1 (5 bases). Trimming left V 2 bases short and J 0 bases short, with 11 bases between. There are 15 residues in the CDR3. The germline gives CDR1 MNHEY, CDR2 SVGEGT. The CDR3 loop is CASSYRGWGSYEQYF. The CDR3, as DNA: TGTGCCAGCAGTTACAGGGGCTGGGGCTCCTACGAGCAGTACTTC.

V gene TRBV20-1 combines with J gene TRBJ1-5, with 9 nucleotides matching TRBD1. The ends lost 4 bases at V and 6 bases at J; junction bases unmatched: 7. The CDR3 covers 14 residues. From germline, CDR1 is DFQATT and CDR2 SNEGSKA (reference sequence). CDR3 coding DNA: TGCAGTGCTAACAGGGACAGGGAGGCTCAGCCCCAGCATTTT. Protein product: CSANRDREAQPQHF.

This clonotype was recorded at least ten times. The CDR3 here is CSARNRGFSTDTQYF. DNA of the CDR3: TGCAGTGCTAGGAACAGGGGTTTTAGCACAGATACGCAGTATTTT. The chain has TRBV20-1 and TRBJ2-3; TRBD1 matches at 7 bases. J gave up 0 bases and V 3 bases, and 6 bases lay outside the gene matches. Germline CDR1 is DFQATT and CDR2 is SNEGSKA (reference sequence). The CDR3 is 15 residues long.

This clonotype was picked up a small number of times. This sequence joins TRBV7-2 and TRBJ2-7; TRBD1 agrees at 7 bases. Germline V gives CDR1 SGHTA, CDR2 FQGNSA. The V and J ends lost 5 bases and 4 bases, in that order; junction bases with no gene match: 11. The CDR3 spans 15 residues. The CDR3 DNA is TGTGCCAGCAGCCCTTCTACCGACAGGGAGTACGAGCAGTACGTC. It yields the protein CASSPSTDREYEQYV.

This clonotype has at least ten counts. The chain employs TRBV4-2 and TRBJ1-1, with TRBD1 matching 7 bases. The CDR3 length is 15 residues. The germline CDR1 and CDR2 sequences are LGHNA and YNFKEQ. Germline trimming cut 0 bases from V and 5 bases from J; bases unmatched to any gene: 6. CDR3 sequence (DNA): TGTGCCAGCAGCCAAGATGACGCAGGGGGGACTGAAGCTTTCTTT. Residues: CASSQDDAGGTEAFF.

The V call is TRBV4-3, the J call TRBJ1-4; possibly TRBD1 for D (5 bases). V lost 3 bases and J lost 8, with 16 bases in between. The germline V gene encodes CDR1 LGHNA and CDR2 YSLEER. CDR3 length equals 15 residues. As DNA, the CDR3 is TGCGCCAGCAGCCAGGCCGGGGAGGGGCGGGAAAAACTGTTTTTT. Translating gives CASSQAGEGREKLFF.

The V and J genes are TRBV11-3 and TRBJ2-1, with 13 bases identical to TRBD2. Trimming at V came to 4 bases and at J to 2 bases, leaving 2 bases not matched to a gene. The CDR3 is 16 amino acids. CDR1 is SGHNT and CDR2 is YENEEA in the germline V gene. CDR3 in DNA: TGTGCCAGCAGCTCAACTAGCGGGGGGGCCTACAATGAGCAGTTCTTC. Its translation: CASSSTSGGAYNEQFF.

There are a few counts of this clonotype. The chain combines TRBV28 with TRBJ1-1, with 10 bases aligning to TRBD1. Germline values: CDR1 MDHEN, CDR2 SYDVKM. J lost 5 bases, V lost 2 bases, and 8 bases had no gene match. The CDR3 loop spans 16 amino acids. The CDR3 nucleotides are TGTGCCAGCAGTTTACCCCTGGGGACAGGGGAAACTGAAGCTTTCTTT. This gives the protein CASSLPLGTGETEAFF.

This clonotype was recorded a few times. This chain links TRBV12-3 or TRBV12-4 with TRBJ2-3; 7 positions agree with TRBD1. The CDR3 contains 15 residues. J lost 2 bases, V lost 3 bases, and 5 bases had no gene match. CDR3 amino acids: CASSFIGGVTDTQYF. The CDR3 nucleotides read TGTGCCAGCAGTTTTATAGGGGGCGTCACAGATACGCAGTATTTT.

There are a few counts of this clonotype. The chain is built from TRBV5-6 and TRBJ2-2, with 7 bases aligning to TRBD1. J gave up 2 bases and V 4 bases, and 5 bases lay outside the gene matches. This CDR3 spans 15 amino acids. CDR1 is SGHDT, CDR2 YYEEEE, per germline. This CDR3 reads CASSKWDRNTGELFF. The CDR3 region has the DNA TGTGCCAGCAGCAAATGGGACAGAAACACCGGGGAGCTGTTTTTT.

There are a few counts of this clonotype. V gene TRBV7-2 combines with J gene TRBJ2-5; a possible D gene is TRBD2 (6 bases). Per germline, CDR1 SGHTA and CDR2 FQGNSA. Trimming pared 1 base from V and 5 bases from J, leaving 11 bases between. The CDR3 loop spans 14 amino acids. The chain's CDR3 is CASSLVREEETQYF. The CDR3 DNA follows: TGTGCCAGCAGCTTAGTCAGGGAGGAGGAGACCCAGTACTTC.

Ten or more counts support this clonotype. The V call is TRBV10-3, the J call TRBJ1-5, with 8 bases fitting TRBD1. The trim removed 8 bases at V and 0 bases at J, leaving 3 bases unmatched. This CDR3 is built from 14 residues. CDR1 and CDR2 from the germline V gene are ENHRY and SYGVKD. The CDR3, as DNA: TGTGCCATCGGGACAGGTGATAGCAATCAGCCCCAGCATTTT. Protein sequence: CAIGTGDSNQPQHF.

A note on this clonotype: With a much larger clone just one base away, this may be a read error. This rearrangement joins TRBV20-1 to TRBJ1-5; D call uncertain. The CDR3 has 14 amino acids. Germline CDR1 is DFQATT and CDR2 is SNEGSKA (reference sequence). The CDR3 DNA is TGCAGTGCTAGGGCGGGGTATAGCTATCAGCCCCAGCATTTT. Residues: CSARAGYSYQPQHF.

This clonotype showed up many times. This chain links TRBV5-6 with TRBJ1-2; 8 bases map to TRBD1. Trimming took 5 bases from V and 5 from J; bases not matched to a gene: 5. This CDR3 spans 13 amino acids. Germline V gene sequence: CDR1 SGHDT, CDR2 YYEEEE. The CDR3 loop reads CASSTGGRYGYTF. In DNA, the CDR3 is TGTGCCAGCAGTACAGGGGGTCGGTATGGCTACACCTTC.

This clonotype has at least ten counts. The chain recombines TRBV20-1 with TRBJ1-2; weak D call: TRBD1 (5 bases). The germline CDR1 and CDR2 sequences are DFQATT and SNEGSKA (reference sequence). CDR3 length: 13 residues. The V end was cut by 4 bases, the J end by 5 bases, with 14 bases between. In DNA, the CDR3 is TGCAGTGCTATCTCAGGGAAGGGGTATGGCTACACCTTC. It codes for CSAISGKGYGYTF.

The chain couples TRBV27 to TRBJ1-2, with 7 bases aligning to TRBD1. V trimming: 7 bases; J trimming: 6 bases; junction bases outside the gene matches: 8. This CDR3 contains 13 residues. CDR1 MNHEY and CDR2 SMNVEV come from the germline V gene (reference sequence). The DNA of the CDR3 is TGTGCCAGCACCACGCTACAGGGGCATGGCTACACCTTC. Translation: CASTTLQGHGYTF.

On this clonotype: One junction end does not reproduce the germline sequence, and a read error may be involved. The chain carries TRBV27 and TRBJ2-1, with 7 positions matching TRBD1. This CDR3 has 16 residues. Germline CDR1 MNHEY, CDR2 SMNVEV (reference sequence). CDR3 DNA: TGTGCCAGCAGTTTAGGGGGACAGTTCTTCTACAATGAGCCGTTCTTC. Its translation is CASSLGGQFFYNEPFF.

This clonotype has ten or more counts. This chain uses TRBV20-1 with TRBJ2-3, with 10 bases fitting TRBD1. The CDR3 has 16 residues. Germline CDR1 and CDR2: DFQATT and SNEGSKA (reference sequence). Trimming removed 6 bases from V and 3 bases from J; junction bases left unmatched: 12. CDR3 nucleotide sequence: TGCAGTGCAAAAGGGGGACAGGGGATAAGAACAGATACGCAGTATTTT. Amino acid sequence: CSAKGGQGIRTDTQYF.

Concerning this clonotype: A much larger clone differs from this one at a single base, so this may be a read error. V and J are TRBV20-1 and TRBJ1-2, with unresolved D. Germline loops: CDR1 DFQATT, CDR2 SNEGSKA (reference sequence). This CDR3 comprises 9 residues. The V gene lost 0 bases and the J gene lost 8 bases, with 1 base spanning the gap. The CDR3 bases are TGCAGTGCTAGAGAAGGCTACACCTTC. Residues: CSAREGYTF.

The rearrangement joins TRBV15 to TRBJ2-5, with 7 bases that match TRBD1. The CDR3 contains 15 residues. Germline CDR1 LNHNV, CDR2 YYDKDF (reference sequence). V lost 0 bases and J lost 2; bases outside the gene matches: 3. CDR3 region: CATSRDRGQQETQYF. CDR3 bases: TGTGCCACCAGCAGAGACCGGGGACAGCAAGAGACCCAGTACTTC.

Ten or more counts support this clonotype. The chain carries TRBV2 and TRBJ2-2, with D perhaps being TRBD1 or TRBD2 (5 bases each). CDR1 SNHLY and CDR2 FYNNEI come from the germline V gene. The V end lost 2 bases, the J end lost 6 bases, and 13 bases lay between the germline ends. The CDR3 totals 15 residues. The CDR3 DNA sequence: TGTGCCAGCAGTGAAAAGGGGAGTAGAGCCGGGGAGCTGTTTTTT. It specifies CASSEKGSRAGELFF.

There are many counts of this clonotype. V is TRBV29-1 and J is TRBJ1-1; 8 bases line up with TRBD1. The CDR3 runs 16 residues. Germline V gene sequence: CDR1 SQVTM, CDR2 ANQGSEA. The ends lost 3 bases at V and 0 bases at J; junction bases unmatched: 9. The CDR3 DNA reads TGCAGCGTTGAGACGACAGGGGTGGGTGTGAACACTGAAGCTTTCTTT. Protein sequence: CSVETTGVGVNTEAFF.

This clonotype appeared many times. This chain links TRBV20-1 with TRBJ2-3; TRBD1 matches 7 bases. The germline V gene encodes CDR1 DFQATT and CDR2 SNEGSKA (reference sequence). The J segment lost 0 bases and the V segment lost 3 bases, leaving 6 bases of the junction unmatched. The CDR3 extends over 15 amino acids. The chain's CDR3 is CSASRQGVSTDTQYF. The CDR3 DNA follows: TGCAGTGCTAGTCGGCAGGGGGTTAGCACAGATACGCAGTATTTT.

This clonotype has a count of ten or more. The V call is TRBV12-3 or TRBV12-4, the J call TRBJ2-1; D is possibly TRBD2 (5 bases). The length of the CDR3 is 12 residues. V dropped 3 bases and J dropped 6 bases, with 6 bases sitting between them. CDR3 amino acids: CASSFGVNEQFF. The CDR3 nucleotides read TGTGCCAGCAGTTTCGGGGTCAATGAGCAGTTCTTC.

This clonotype showed up many times. The rearrangement joins TRBV29-1 to TRBJ2-3, with D perhaps assigned TRBD1 or TRBD2 (5 bases each). Germline V gene sequence: CDR1 SQVTM, CDR2 ANQGSEA. V was cut by 7 bases and J by 8 bases, with 19 bases left in between. The CDR3 contains 13 residues. In DNA form, the CDR3 reads TGCAGCGACGATGGGGGATCGTGGGGTACGCAGTATTTT. This translates into CSDDGGSWGTQYF.

This clonotype was observed a few times. The chain links TRBV7-9 to TRBJ1-1; 9 bases are shared with TRBD1. This CDR3 region has 16 residues. Per germline, CDR1 SEHNR and CDR2 FQNEAQ (reference sequence). The V gene end was trimmed by 6 bases and the J gene end by 2 bases; junction bases not matched to a gene: 10. The DNA for the CDR3 is TGTGCCAGCAGACTAGACAGGGGGGCCTTAAACACTGAAGCTTTCTTT. Encoded protein: CASRLDRGALNTEAFF.

This clonotype has a handful of counts. The rearrangement uses TRBV18 and TRBJ1-5; D gene ambiguous. The germline V gene encodes CDR1 KGHSH and CDR2 LQKENI. CDR3 size: 13 residues. V was trimmed by 0 bases and J by 13 bases, leaving 13 bases between them. The CDR3 region has the DNA TGTGCCAGCTCACCACCGGATGGGGTTAATCAGCATTTT. It is translated as CASSPPDGVNQHF.

This sequence joins TRBV30 and TRBJ2-1; D not certain. The germline V gene has CDR1 GTSNPN and CDR2 SVGIG (reference sequence). The CDR3 covers 15 residues. With 3 bases removed from V and 9 bases from J, the gap between germline ends came to 21 bases. CDR3 nucleotides: TGTGCCTGGAGCGGGCTACCTCCCTACAATGGTGAGCAGTTCTTC. Translation: CAWSGLPPYNGEQFF.

This clonotype turned up a few times. The chain couples TRBV29-1 to TRBJ1-1; 7 nucleotides line up with TRBD1. The CDR3 sequence is 16 residues long. Trimming removed 1 base from V and 2 bases from J; junction bases left unmatched: 10. CDR1 is SQVTM and CDR2 is ANQGSEA in the germline V gene. CDR3 nucleotides: TGCAGCGTTGAAGCCGACAGGGTATATACAAACACTGAAGCTTTCTTT. Amino acids: CSVEADRVYTNTEAFF.